The rows below give T cell receptor beta chains drawn from one sample of a study of T cell responses to AZD1222 COVID-19 vaccine. Clones were sequenced by immunoSEQ multiplex PCR, and TCRdb holds only the in-frame ones, with some missing. There are around 130,000 clones in the sample; about 86% occur only once, and 12% lies in the top ten. This material consisted of peripheral blood, taken on day 0 of AZD1222 vaccination. These receptors were taken from an adult in good health. Each CDR3 is given with its conserved first and last residue. Fields, in order: D gene, clone size, V gene, J gene, CDR3 DNA, CDR3 protein. A D gene is named only where the DNA matches it firmly. Rows give clone size only sometimes, using once, few, many, or a class for an expanded clone.

TRBD1	-	TRBV7-3	TRBJ2-3	TGTGCCAGCAGCTCACACCCGGGACAGGTCCAAGATACGCAGTATTTT	CASSSHPGQVQDTQYF
-	few	TRBV7-3	TRBJ2-3	TGTGCCAGCAGCTTAACACGGCAAGATACGCAGTATTTT	CASSLTRQDTQYF
-	-	TRBV5-8	TRBJ1-1	TGTGCCAGCAGCTTGGCCTTCGGGATGGTAATAAACACTGAAGCTTTCTTT	CASSLAFGMVINTEAFF
-	-	TRBV4-1	TRBJ2-7	TGCGCCAGCAGCCAAGATCTACGGGGCTACGAGCAGTACTTC	CASSQDLRGYEQYF
-	-	TRBV10-3	TRBJ2-7	TGTGCCACCCGGGCGTCAGGGCAGCGCACCTACGAGCAGTACTTC	CATRASGQRTYEQYF
-	-	TRBV6-2/TRBV6-3	TRBJ2-5	TGTGCCAGCAGTTACTCGAGAGTACGCGTTCAAGAGACCCAGTACTTC	CASSYSRVRVQETQYF
-	-	TRBV10-2	TRBJ2-1	TGCGCCAGCAGAGAAGACGTGAGCTCCTACAATGAGCAGTTCTTC	CASREDVSSYNEQFF
-	-	TRBV4-3	TRBJ1-6	TGCGCCAGCAGCCAAGATGCGGGCAATTCACCCCTCCACTTT	CASSQDAGNSPLHF
-	few	TRBV6-5	TRBJ1-4	TGTGCCAGCAGTTACTCGAGACAGGCTAATGAAAAACTGTTTTTT	CASSYSRQANEKLFF
-	few	TRBV5-1	TRBJ2-7	TGCGCCAGCAGCTTGGTGGGTTTGCGCAGTCGAAGCTCCTACGAGCAGTACTTC	CASSLVGLRSRSSYEQYF
-	-	TRBV28	TRBJ1-6	TGTGCCAGCACCCCAGTCGGGGCCGGTTCACCCCTCCACTTT	CASTPVGAGSPLHF
-	-	TRBV14	TRBJ2-3	TGTGCCAGCAGCCAAGATCGGGTATACACAGATACGCAGTATTTT	CASSQDRVYTDTQYF
TRBD2	-	TRBV5-4	TRBJ2-2	TGTGCCAGCAGCCAGCTCCTTACTAGCGGGCGGTCTAACACCGGGGAGCTGTTTTTT	CASSQLLTSGRSNTGELFF
TRBD1	-	TRBV7-9	TRBJ2-2	TGTGCCAGCAGGGGACAGGGGGCAGGACAAACGGCCGGGGAGCTGTTTTTT	CASRGQGAGQTAGELFF
-	-	TRBV4-3	TRBJ1-2	TGCGCCAGCAGCCAAGAGGGTCCCCCTAACTATGGCTACACCTTC	CASSQEGPPNYGYTF
-	-	TRBV10-1	TRBJ2-1	TGCGCCAGCAGTGATACGGCAAGCTCCTACAATGAGCAGTTCTTC	CASSDTASSYNEQFF
TRBD2	-	TRBV9	TRBJ2-1	TGTGCCAGCAGCGGGGGAGCGGGAGGGATTTACAATGAGCAGTTCTTC	CASSGGAGGIYNEQFF
TRBD1	-	TRBV5-1	TRBJ1-1	TGCGCCAGCAGCCCGGGACAGACGAACACTGAAGCTTTCTTT	CASSPGQTNTEAFF
TRBD2	-	TRBV5-1	TRBJ2-3	TGCGCCAGCAGCTTCATCGGGACTAGCGAAGATACGCAGTATTTT	CASSFIGTSEDTQYF
-	-	TRBV5-8	TRBJ1-4	TGTGCCAGCAGCTTGCTCCCGTGGGCACGCAACGAAAAACTGTTTTTT	CASSLLPWARNEKLFF
TRBD2	-	TRBV7-2	TRBJ2-4	TGTGCCAGCAGCCAAGGACTAGCGGGGGATTTTGTAGCCAAAAACATTCAGTACTTC	CASSQGLAGDFVAKNIQYF
-	-	TRBV27	TRBJ1-4	TGTGCCAGCAGTTTAAGACGGACTAATGAAAAACTGTTTTTT	CASSLRRTNEKLFF
-	-	TRBV28	TRBJ1-3	TGTGCCAGCAGTTTCTTGACCTCTGGAAACACCATATATTTT	CASSFLTSGNTIYF
-	-	TRBV5-1	TRBJ2-7	TGCGCCAGCAGCTTGGAAGGGGTTTCCTACGAGCAGTACTTC	CASSLEGVSYEQYF
-	-	TRBV11-2	TRBJ2-1	TGTGCCAGCAGCTCAGACCGGGACTGGGCGTACAATGAGCAGTTCTTC	CASSSDRDWAYNEQFF
TRBD1	-	TRBV12-3/TRBV12-4	TRBJ1-1	TGTGCCAGCAGACAGGGGTGGGGCACTGAAGCTTTCTTT	CASRQGWGTEAFF
TRBD2	-	TRBV6-5	TRBJ2-7	TGTGCCAGCAGTCGGGAGGGGGTGAGGTACTTC	CASSREGVRYF
-	-	TRBV3-1/TRBV3-2	TRBJ2-5	TGTGCCAGCAGCCCGTCCCTCCTAGAAGGGGAGGAGACCCAGTACTTC	CASSPSLLEGEETQYF
TRBD2	once	TRBV6-1	TRBJ2-1	TGTGCCAGCAGGGAAAGGACTAGCGGAGGTCGGAATGAGCAGTTCTTC	CASRERTSGGRNEQFF
TRBD1	-	TRBV5-6	TRBJ1-3	TGTGCCAGCAGCTCCGGACAGGGGTACACCATATATTTT	CASSSGQGYTIYF
TRBD2	few	TRBV28	TRBJ2-3	TGTGCCAGCCCGCCGTGGCTAGCGGGAACGACTAGCACAGATACGCAGTATTTT	CASPPWLAGTTSTDTQYF
TRBD2	-	TRBV24-1	TRBJ2-3	TGTGCCACCAGTGATTCCCTGACTAGCGGAGCTATCACAGATACGCAGTATTTT	CATSDSLTSGAITDTQYF
TRBD1	-	TRBV24-1	TRBJ2-3	TGTGCCACCAGTCGGACAGGGGACACAGATACGCAGTATTTT	CATSRTGDTDTQYF
-	-	TRBV9	TRBJ1-3	TGTGCCAGCAGCGTATTTGGGGATCGTGGAAACACCATATATTTT	CASSVFGDRGNTIYF
-	-	TRBV7-9	TRBJ1-6	TGTGCCAGCAGCCCGGGCGGGCCGGGGGATAATTCACCCCTCCACTTT	CASSPGGPGDNSPLHF
-	-	TRBV4-2	TRBJ1-1	TGTGCCAGCAGCCAAGACCGGATGAACACTGAAGCTTTCTTT	CASSQDRMNTEAFF
-	-	TRBV7-3	TRBJ2-3	TGTGCCAGCAGCTTAGGAGGGGGTTGGACAGATACGCAGTATTTT	CASSLGGGWTDTQYF
TRBD1	-	TRBV27	TRBJ1-5	TGTGCCAGCAGCCGGACAGGGGCTGGGACTCAGCCCCAGCATTTT	CASSRTGAGTQPQHF
-	-	TRBV19	TRBJ1-1	TGTGCCAGTAGTATTATCTTTGGGTCGAGGGGGGGGAACACTGAAGCTTTCTTT	CASSIIFGSRGGNTEAFF
-	once	TRBV2	TRBJ1-1	TGTGCCAGCTTGGGGATGAACACTGAAGCTTTCTTT	CASLGMNTEAFF
-	-	TRBV5-6	TRBJ1-2	TGTGCCAGCAGCTTGGTCTGGGGACCCTATGGCTACACCTTC	CASSLVWGPYGYTF
TRBD2	-	TRBV10-3	TRBJ2-2	TGTGCCATCATGGGACTAGGGGAGCTGTTTTTT	CAIMGLGELFF
TRBD2	many	TRBV6-1	TRBJ2-2	TGTGCCAGCAGTGAGGGCGGGAGGGACACCGGGGAGCTGTTTTTT	CASSEGGRDTGELFF
TRBD1	-	TRBV28	TRBJ1-4	TGTGCCAGCAGTCTACAGGGGGCAGGAGATGAAAAACTGTTTTTT	CASSLQGAGDEKLFF
-	-	TRBV18	TRBJ1-6	TGTGCCAGCTCCCGGGGGACACCGGGACCCTCACCCCTCCACTTT	CASSRGTPGPSPLHF
-	-	TRBV27	TRBJ2-1	TGTGCCAGCAGATCGGGGAATGGGGATGAGCAGTTCTTC	CASRSGNGDEQFF
TRBD2	-	TRBV19	TRBJ2-6	TGTGCCAGTAGTGGGGCGGGAGTCTTTGGGGCCAACGTCCTGACTTTC	CASSGAGVFGANVLTF
TRBD2	-	TRBV28	TRBJ2-1	TGTGCCAGCAAAAGGGGAGGGAGTGAAAATGAGCAGTTCTTC	CASKRGGSENEQFF
-	-	TRBV6-5	TRBJ1-1	TGTGCCAGCTGCCCGAGAAGCAACATGAACACTGAAGCTTTCTTT	CASCPRSNMNTEAFF
-	-	TRBV7-3	TRBJ2-2	TGTGCCAGCAGCTTAGGGGGTAGCACCGGGGAGCTGTTTTTT	CASSLGGSTGELFF
-	-	TRBV7-2	TRBJ1-1	TGTGCCAGCAGCAACCGCGGGGGGGGTACTGAAGCTTTCTTT	CASSNRGGGTEAFF
-	few	TRBV25-1	TRBJ2-2	TGTGCCAGCAGAGACCCTAACACTGCCGGGGAGCTGTTTTTT	CASRDPNTAGELFF
-	-	TRBV4-3	TRBJ2-5	TGCGCCAGCAGCCATGACCTTGGGGGCCTAAGGCAGACCCAGTACTTC	CASSHDLGGLRQTQYF